This TCR beta chain was identified during a study of CD8+CD57+ T cells in acquired aplastic anemia. Looking at the study overall: The mean DNA yield obtained from sorted CD4+ and CD8+ cells came to approximately 3.2 ug. Where healthy donors were concerned, CD4+ cells averaged roughly 11 million reads. Study-level findings and limits: Patients and controls shared approximately 30 CD8+ CDR3 sequences. Patients and healthy controls showed no significant CD8+ Simpson's diversity difference.

Using genomic DNA as the template, TCR beta VDJ and CDR3 profiling was carried out. MiXCR, applied by TCRdb to the reads, yields one record per CDR3 protein. The sample consists of a few hundred thousand distinct CDR3 sequences, 65% to 75% of them appearing once. CDR3 size: 14 residues. Germline V gives CDR1 SEHNR, CDR2 FQNEAQ (reference sequence). On this clonotype itself: Its target is unknown. An end of the junction differs from the germline gene, which may be a read error.

This sequence joins TRBV7-9 and TRBJ1-2; no reliable D call. The origin of this receptor is a human donor in good health, serving as a control. The material sequenced was sorted CD4+, CD8+, or CD8+CD57+ T cells (not recorded which) from PBMCs. The CDR3: CASSLSSRPRSYKF. CDR3 coding DNA: TGTGCCAGCAGCTTATCGTCTAGGCCGAGATCCTACAAGTTC.